Shown below are 27 T cell receptor beta chains from a single sample sequenced in a study of CD8+CD57+ T cells in acquired aplastic anemia. The template used for profiling TCR beta VDJ and CDR3 was genomic DNA. MiXCR was run by TCRdb on the reads, yielding one entry per CDR3 protein. The repertoire holds about 470,000 distinct CDR3 sequences, with more than 25% as singletons. Sequencing was done on patients that had shown CD8+CD57+ cell expansion by flow cytometry. Sequencing was performed on sorted CD4+, CD8+, or CD8+CD57+ T cells (not recorded which) from PBMCs. The receptors derive from a human donor with aplastic anemia.

The chain couples TRBV6-1 to TRBJ2-1; maybe TRBD2 (6 bases). CDR1 and CDR2 from the germline V gene are MNHNS and SASEGT. The CDR3 has 14 residues. V gave up 6 bases and J gave up 5 bases, with 14 bases separating them. The CDR3 DNA reads TGTGCCAGCAGCTTACGGCGGGATCACAATGAGCAGTTCTTC. Its translation is CASSLRRDHNEQFF.

This clonotype came up many times. The rearrangement links TRBV15 to TRBJ1-5; D remains unclear. There are 14 residues in the CDR3. Germline V gives CDR1 LNHNV, CDR2 YYDKDF (reference sequence). Trimming stripped 9 bases from V and 3 bases from J, with 15 bases between. The CDR3 DNA sequence: TGTGCCACTACTAGAGGGTCAGTCAATCAGCCCCAGCATTTT. Encoded protein: CATTRGSVNQPQHF.

The gene calls are TRBV29-1 and TRBJ1-2, with D unresolved. The CDR3 has 17 residues. From germline, CDR1 is SQVTM and CDR2 ANQGSEA. Trimming stripped 4 bases from V and 0 bases from J, with 21 bases between. CDR3 nucleotides: TGCAGCGTTGGAGTCAACGATGGGGTCGCTGCTAACTATGGCTACACCTTC. It translates to CSVGVNDGVAANYGYTF.

This clonotype was counted at least ten times. This chain links TRBV29-1 with TRBJ1-1; D uncertain. CDR1 SQVTM and CDR2 ANQGSEA come from the germline V gene. V lost 4 bases and J 0 bases, leaving 6 bases between the germline ends. The CDR3 sequence is 12 residues long. The CDR3 region is CSVGGVNTEAFF. CDR3 DNA sequence: TGCAGCGTTGGAGGAGTGAACACTGAAGCTTTCTTT.

The rearrangement joins TRBV5-1 to TRBJ1-4; 8 positions match TRBD1. V gave up 5 bases and J gave up 2 bases; unmatched junction bases: 5. Germline V gives CDR1 SGHRS, CDR2 YFSETQ. This CDR3 spans 15 amino acids. The DNA of the CDR3 is TGCGCCAGCAGGCTCCGGGACAGGACTAATGAAAAACTGTTTTTT. Translating it yields CASRLRDRTNEKLFF.

In this sample, this clonotype turned up many times. Compared with germline, one end of the junction differs, possibly owing to a read error. This chain uses TRBV6-1 with TRBJ1-6, with D unresolved. Germline CDR1 and CDR2: MNHNS and SASEGT. This CDR3 contains 12 residues. The chain's CDR3 is CASNETGAPLHF. In DNA form, the CDR3 reads TGTGCCAGCAATGAAACCGGGGCACCCCTCCACTTT.

This clonotype was seen a handful of times. CDR3 region: CSVDGWGGHGYTF. The CDR3 DNA is TGCAGCGTTGATGGATGGGGGGGACATGGCTACACCTTC. The chain combines TRBV29-1 with TRBJ1-2; D may be TRBD1 (5 bases). Trimming stripped 3 bases from V and 6 bases from J, with 14 bases between. The V gene's germline CDR1 is SQVTM and CDR2 ANQGSEA. The CDR3 length is 13 residues.

V gene TRBV12-3 or TRBV12-4 combines with J gene TRBJ1-1, with D tentatively TRBD1 (6 bases). V gave up 6 bases and J gave up 1 base, with 15 bases separating them. This CDR3 comprises 15 residues. The CDR3 protein is CASRQLGGANTEAFF. DNA for the CDR3: TGTGCCAGCAGACAGTTGGGGGGGGCGAACACTGAAGCTTTCTTT.

The table lists this clonotype with a few counts. This rearrangement joins TRBV6-2 or TRBV6-3 to TRBJ2-6; D is unresolved. Germline assignment: CDR1 MNHEY and CDR2 SVGEGT. Trimming shortened V by 7 bases and J by 2 bases, and 9 bases separated the two germline ends. This CDR3 spans 14 amino acids. The CDR3 sequence: CASTPITGANVLTF. CDR3 nucleotides: TGTGCCAGCACCCCAATCACTGGGGCCAACGTCCTGACTTTC.

This chain joins TRBV6-1 and TRBJ2-7; TRBD1 might be the D (6 bases). CDR1 and CDR2 (germline): MNHNS, SASEGT. CDR3 length: 14 amino acids. V was clipped by 2 bases and J by 4 bases, with 12 bases between them. CDR3 DNA: TGTGCCAGCAGTGAATGGGGGCTTTGGTACGAGCAGTACTTC. Encoded protein: CASSEWGLWYEQYF.

The chain combines TRBV10-3 with TRBJ1-2, with a possible D match to TRBD1 (5 bases). The V gene's germline CDR1 is ENHRY and CDR2 SYGVKD. This CDR3 is 16 amino acids long. The V end lost 5 bases, the J end lost 4 bases, and 20 bases lay between the germline ends. CDR3 in amino acids: CAISSFMGRWVYGYTF. The CDR3, as DNA: TGTGCCATCAGTTCCTTTATGGGGCGATGGGTCTATGGCTACACCTTC.

The chain has TRBV4-1 and TRBJ1-6; 7 nucleotides align to TRBD1. The V segment lost 1 base and the J segment 8 bases; nucleotides outside the gene matches: 5. Germline CDR1 MGHRA, CDR2 YSYEKL. CDR3 size: 15 residues. The CDR3 spells CASSQVEGADSPLHF. The CDR3 coding sequence is TGCGCCAGCAGCCAAGTAGAGGGGGCTGATTCACCCCTCCACTTT.

In this sample, this clonotype turned up many times. This chain connects TRBV24-1 to TRBJ2-2, with 8 bases fitting TRBD2. The CDR3 sequence is 14 residues long. Germline values: CDR1 KGHDR, CDR2 SFDVKD. V shed 6 bases and J 4 bases; nucleotides not matched to a gene: 3. CDR3 sequence: CATSSGGSTGELFF. DNA of the CDR3: TGTGCCACCAGTTCGGGAGGGAGCACCGGGGAGCTGTTTTTT.

In regard to this clonotype: An end of the junction does not agree with germline; a read error may underlie this. The rearrangement links TRBV6-1 to TRBJ1-4; D possibly corresponds to TRBD1 (6 bases). From germline, CDR1 is MNHNS and CDR2 SASEGT. The CDR3 covers 13 residues. CDR3 sequence reads: CASMGGGSEKLLF. The CDR3 nucleotides are TGTGCCAGCATGGGGGGCGGTAGCGAAAAACTGCTTTTT.

This clonotype occurred many times. The chain uses TRBV11-3 and TRBJ1-5; D uncertain. The germline V and J ends were trimmed by 0 bases and 7 bases, with 19 bases remaining between them. Germline V CDR1 and CDR2: SGHNT, YENEEA. There are 17 residues in the CDR3. The CDR3 bases are TGTGCCAGCAGCTTAGATCCTTGGGCCCTCTCCGGCCAGCCCCAGCATTTT. It codes for CASSLDPWALSGQPQHF.

J is TRBJ2-1 and V is TRBV4-2, with 9 bases lining up with TRBD2. Unmatched junction bases numbered 5, after V lost 1 base and J lost 4 bases. CDR3 size: 16 residues. Per germline, CDR1 LGHNA and CDR2 YNFKEQ. This chain's CDR3 is CASSQVNSGGYNEQFF. CDR3 in DNA: TGTGCCAGCAGCCAAGTAAATAGCGGGGGATACAATGAGCAGTTCTTC.

This clonotype has ten or more counts. The rearrangement links TRBV20-1 to TRBJ2-7; D is perhaps TRBD1 (5 bases). This CDR3 comprises 13 residues. Trimming took 1 base from V and 7 from J, leaving 14 bases between them. Germline V CDR1 and CDR2: DFQATT, SNEGSKA (reference sequence). In DNA form, the CDR3 reads TGCAGTGCTAGAGCGCAGGGAAGTCGGGAGCAGTACTTC. Translated, it gives CSARAQGSREQYF.

In this sample, this clonotype turned up many times. V is TRBV29-1 and J is TRBJ2-2; D gene uncertain. Germline CDR1 is SQVTM and CDR2 is ANQGSEA. Trimming removed 5 bases from V and 1 base from J, with 2 bases in between. The CDR3 spans 11 residues. The CDR3 sequence is CSVLNTGELFF. The CDR3 nucleotides read TGCAGCGTTCTGAACACCGGGGAGCTGTTTTTT.

Many counts were recorded for this clonotype. The V call is TRBV20-1, the J call TRBJ1-2, with 8 bases fitting TRBD1. The CDR3 covers 12 residues. Germline lookup yields CDR1 DFQATT and CDR2 SNEGSKA (reference sequence). The J segment lost 6 bases and the V segment lost 6 bases, leaving 6 bases of the junction unmatched. The CDR3 spells CSAGQGTNGYTF. In DNA form, the CDR3 reads TGCAGTGCAGGACAGGGAACGAATGGCTACACCTTC.

This clonotype has at least ten counts. V and J are TRBV10-2 and TRBJ2-3; D call uncertain. Germline CDR1 reads WSHSY; CDR2 reads SAAADI. V was clipped by 1 base and J by 2 bases, with 7 bases between them. The CDR3 contains 14 residues. The CDR3 here is CASSEFGYTDTQYF. CDR3 nucleotide sequence: TGCGCCAGCAGTGAGTTCGGGTACACAGATACGCAGTATTTT.

This clonotype was counted ten times or more. The V call is TRBV15, the J call TRBJ1-4; D remains unclear. Germline V gene lookup returns CDR1 LNHNV and CDR2 YYDKDF (reference sequence). The CDR3 is 15 residues long. Trimming removed 0 bases from V and 6 bases from J, with 11 bases in between. CDR3: CATSRDAPQDEKLFF. The CDR3 DNA reads TGTGCCACCAGCAGAGATGCCCCCCAGGATGAAAAACTGTTTTTT.

This clonotype showed up just a few times. V gene TRBV6-1 combines with J gene TRBJ1-2, with D possibly being TRBD1 (5 bases). This CDR3 is built from 15 residues. Trimming removed 3 bases from V and 5 bases from J, with 16 bases in between. Looked up from germline, CDR1 is MNHNS and CDR2 is SASEGT. Here the CDR3 DNA reads TGTGCCAGCAGTGATCCCGGGACTGGGGCTTATGGCTACACCTTC. This encodes CASSDPGTGAYGYTF.

This clonotype was observed at least ten times. The chain couples TRBV7-2 to TRBJ1-2; a weak D match, TRBD1 (5 bases). The CDR3 loop spans 13 amino acids. Deletions cut 5 bases from V and 7 bases from J, with 14 bases between. Germline V CDR1 and CDR2: SGHTA, FQGNSA. CDR3 DNA sequence: TGTGCCAGCAGCGCAGCAGGGTACGGTGGCTACACCTTC. It is translated as CASSAAGYGGYTF.

The chain employs TRBV5-1 and TRBJ2-1; TRBD2 matches at 8 bases. This CDR3 has 16 amino acids. Per the germline V gene, CDR1 is SGHRS and CDR2 is YFSETQ. After removal of 3 bases from V and 7 bases from J, the junction contained 12 bases not matched to a gene. The CDR3 loop reads CASSSQSWAGGNEQFF. CDR3 DNA sequence: TGCGCCAGCAGCTCGCAGAGTTGGGCGGGAGGTAATGAGCAGTTCTTC.

This chain joins TRBV19 and TRBJ1-6; no clear D gene. V dropped 11 bases and J dropped 11 bases, with 19 bases sitting between them. The CDR3 has 13 residues. The germline V gene encodes CDR1 LNHDA and CDR2 SQIVND (reference sequence). The CDR3, as DNA: TGTGCCTGGAGTACCGACTACAGAGCACCCCTCCACTTT. This gives the protein CAWSTDYRAPLHF.

J is TRBJ2-1 and V is TRBV7-9, with D possibly TRBD2 on 5 matching bases. The CDR3 covers 17 residues. V lost 5 bases and J lost 3, with 20 bases in between. Germline V gives CDR1 SEHNR, CDR2 FQNEAQ (reference sequence). The CDR3 region is CASSRPTGKVFYNEQFF. The CDR3 DNA sequence: TGTGCCAGCAGCCGGCCGACGGGGAAGGTGTTCTACAATGAGCAGTTCTTC.

Turning to this clonotype: A clone one base away is much larger, so this may be a read error. The J gene is TRBJ1-1, the V gene TRBV2, with a weak D call TRBD1 (6 bases). The germline V gene encodes CDR1 SNHLY and CDR2 FYNNEI. The CDR3 extends over 14 amino acids. CDR3 sequence (DNA): TGTGTCAGCAGGTACAGGGTTGCTAATACTGAAGCTTTCTTT. Translating gives CVSRYRVANTEAFF.